This TCR beta chain was obtained from a study of cytomegalovirus exposure and HLA in healthy donors. Study-level points and caveats: Trimming of TCR beta V- and J-genes showed a link, identified in a later analysis, to a missense DCLRE1C variant.

It was with 60 Vbeta and 13 Jbeta primers that the PCR ran. The protocol was immunoSEQ multiplex PCR, while the TCRdb copy is restricted to in-frame clones and leaves out a portion. The repertoire has under 200,000 clones, roughly 71% of them found once; the top ten carry roughly 1.6%. The CDR3 spans 15 residues. The germline V gene has CDR1 SQVTM and CDR2 ANQGSEA. J was trimmed by 1 base and V by 4 bases; bases with no gene match: 7. About this clone: The antigen is unknown.

V gene TRBV29-1 combines with J gene TRBJ1-5; 7 nucleotides match TRBD1. The sequence came from a girl aged 10-17 years in good health and CMV-seronegative. Sequenced: PBMCs. The DNA for the CDR3 is TGCAGCGTTGTTGACAGGGCAGGGAGCAATCAGCCCCAGCATTTT. Protein sequence: CSVVDRAGSNQPQHF. Full variable domain (outside the CDR3, taken from reference TRBV29-1 and TRBJ1-5): SAVISQKPSRDICQRGTSLTIQCQVDSQVTMMFWYRQQPGQSLTLIATANQGSEATYESGFVIDKFPISRPNLTFSTLTVSNMSPEDSSIYLCSVVDRAGSNQPQHFGDGTRLSIL.